A single sample is the source of the 9 T cell receptor beta chains below, sequenced in a study of monozygotic twins with inflammatory bowel disease. One entry per CDR3 protein, without DNA, is what TCRdb gives after re-calling the 5' RACE reads. The sample holds under 350,000 distinct CDR3 sequences. Sequencing was performed on blood. The origin of the receptors is a human donor with ulcerative colitis or Crohn's disease, or a healthy co-twin of an affected twin (not recorded which).

The V and J genes are TRBV5-1 and TRBJ1-4. Germline V gives CDR1 SGHRS, CDR2 YFSETQ. The CDR3 totals 17 residues. The CDR3 sequence is CASSLDVQGGTNEKLFF.

The rearrangement uses TRBV18 and TRBJ2-5; TCRdb's D call, TRBD2, is unchecked because there is no DNA. Per the germline V gene, CDR1 is KGHSH and CDR2 is LQKENI. This CDR3 contains 13 residues. CDR3 amino acids: CASSPPGPETQYF.

The chain uses TRBV12-3 or TRBV12-4 and TRBJ2-7; TCRdb's assignment of TRBD1 cannot be checked, as there is no DNA. This CDR3 region has 14 residues. This CDR3 reads CASSFGGGALEQYF.

This sequence joins TRBV5-4 and TRBJ2-7; TCRdb proposes TRBD1, but this gene call is untestable without DNA. Germline lookup yields CDR1 SGHNT and CDR2 YYREEE (reference sequence). The CDR3 sequence is 15 residues long. CDR3 in amino acids: CASSLWDRGDYEQYF. Filled out from reference TRBV5-4 and TRBJ2-7, the complete variable domain reads ETGVTQSPTHLIKTRGQQVTLRCSSQSGHNTVSWYQQALGQGPQFIFQYYREEENGRGNFPPRFSGLQFPNYSSELNVNALELDDSALYLCASSLWDRGDYEQYFGPGTRLTVT.

This chain connects TRBV19 to TRBJ2-2; TCRdb picks TRBD1, but there is no DNA to check that call. This CDR3 region has 14 residues. The germline gives CDR1 LNHDA, CDR2 SQIVND (reference sequence). The CDR3 protein is CASRQGAQVGELFF.

The chain combines TRBV5-1 with TRBJ2-3; TCRdb proposes TRBD1, but this gene call is untestable without DNA. The CDR3 is made up of 14 amino acids. Germline lookup yields CDR1 SGHRS and CDR2 YFSETQ. CDR3 sequence: CASSLGTGIDTQYF.

The gene calls are TRBV20-1 and TRBJ2-1; the TRBD2 assignment by TCRdb is unverifiable without DNA. CDR3 length equals 11 residues. Germline V CDR1 and CDR2: DFQATT, SNEGSKA (reference sequence). CDR3 sequence: CSARTSGEQFF.

V usage is TRBV20-1 and J usage is TRBJ2-1. The CDR3 contains 12 residues. Germline V gene lookup returns CDR1 DFQATT and CDR2 SNEGSKA (reference sequence). Here the CDR3 reads CSAGGILNEQFF.

The chain employs TRBV3-1 and TRBJ2-7; TCRdb gives TRBD1 as the D gene, but with no DNA this cannot be confirmed. Germline CDR1 LGHDT, CDR2 YNNKEL (reference sequence). This CDR3 is 15 amino acids long. CDR3: CASSQGGQGNYEQYF.